This T cell receptor (beta chain) was sequenced during a study of blood T cell repertoires in COVID-19. TCRdb's table, derived via immunoSEQ multiplex PCR, lists solely in-frame clones and lacks some. The table shows fewer than 350,000 clones, with around 88% occurring only once. Enrollees, about 18 to 90 years old, lived in 25 or so US areas. Symptom resolution, clearance, or two negative PCRs marked donors in Cohort 3 as recovered. Input material: PBMCs or T cells enriched from blood (not recorded which). The clonotype comes from a woman between 35 and 50 years old who had recovered from COVID-19.

CDR3 coding DNA: TGTGCCAGTAAACAGGGCGGAACCGGGGAGCTGTTTTTT. Its translation is CASKQGGTGELFF. The V gene is TRBV19, the J gene TRBJ2-2; possibly TRBD1 for D (6 bases). This CDR3 has 13 amino acids. Germline CDR1 reads LNHDA; CDR2 reads SQIVND (reference sequence). The V gene lost 7 bases and the J gene lost 5 bases, with 11 bases spanning the gap.